Presented here are 19 T cell receptor beta chains from one specimen sequenced in a study of blood T cells in healthy people across ages. For the second PCR, which ran for about 6 to 12 cycles, a sample-barcoded 5' primer and a J-beta primer mix were used. TCRdb re-derived calls from the 5' RACE reads in MiXCR, one entry per CDR3 protein. Here the sample spans roughly 1,500,000 distinct CDR3 sequences, roughly a third being singletons. Sequenced input: blood. The receptors originated from a woman under 40 in good health.

The CDR3 DNA reads TGCGCCAGCAGCTTGGAGGCTAGCGGGACATACGAGCAGTACGTC. It translates to CASSLEASGTYEQYV. V gene TRBV5-1 combines with J gene TRBJ2-7; 9 nucleotides agree with TRBD2. Germline V gene data show CDR1 as SGHRS and CDR2 as YFSETQ. J gave up 4 bases and V 0 bases, and 5 bases lay outside the gene matches. The CDR3 covers 15 residues.

This clonotype occurred a few times. The chain recombines TRBV6-1 with TRBJ2-1; D possibly corresponds to TRBD1 (6 bases). From germline, CDR1 is MNHNS and CDR2 SASEGT. This CDR3 has 14 residues. V lost 6 bases and J 7 bases, leaving 16 bases between the germline ends. The CDR3 loop is CASSLLFGQNEQFF. CDR3 in DNA: TGTGCCAGCAGCTTGCTTTTCGGACAGAATGAGCAGTTCTTC.

This clonotype was observed at least ten times. This chain uses TRBV7-9 with TRBJ2-1; 8 bases line up with TRBD1. The V gene's germline CDR1 is SEHNR and CDR2 FQNEAQ (reference sequence). The CDR3 is made up of 14 amino acids. V gave up 7 bases and J gave up 8 bases; unmatched junction bases: 10. In DNA, the CDR3 is TGTGCCAGCACCTTGACAGGGGTGCTGGATGAGCAGTTCTTC. Amino acids: CASTLTGVLDEQFF.

Details on this clonotype: A much bigger clone sits one base away, suggesting this may be a read error. The chain uses TRBV12-3 or TRBV12-4 and TRBJ2-7; the D gene is possibly TRBD1 (6 bases). The CDR3 is 13 amino acids. The DNA of the CDR3 is TGTGCCGGCAGAGAGACAGGCAGCTACGAGCAGTACTTC. This codes for CAGRETGSYEQYF.

CDR3 region: CASSPLGQGAIDTQYF. For the CDR3, the DNA is TGTGCCAGCAGCCCATTAGGACAGGGGGCGATAGATACGCAGTATTTT. J is TRBJ2-3 and V is TRBV27; 11 bases are a match to TRBD1. The V segment lost 6 bases and the J segment 5 bases; nucleotides outside the gene matches: 10. Germline CDR1 and CDR2: MNHEY and SMNVEV (reference sequence). CDR3 length equals 16 residues.

This clonotype showed up just a few times. The chain combines TRBV27 with TRBJ2-7, with TRBD1 matching 8 bases. Germline V lookup: CDR1 MNHEY, CDR2 SMNVEV (reference sequence). With V trimmed by 5 bases and J by 0 bases, 6 bases remained unmatched. This CDR3 is built from 15 residues. CDR3 region: CASSPAGGFSYEQYF. The CDR3 nucleotides are TGTGCCAGCAGTCCGGCAGGGGGCTTCTCCTACGAGCAGTACTTC.

There are a few counts of this clonotype. The chain joins TRBV7-2 to TRBJ2-7; D gene uncertain. Trimming removed 1 base at V and 0 bases at J, with 13 bases between. CDR1 is SGHTA and CDR2 is FQGNSA in the germline V gene. This CDR3 region has 16 residues. The CDR3 DNA is TGTGCCAGCAGCTTAGGAAGTAGCCTAAGCTCCTACGAGCAGTACTTC. Translation gives CASSLGSSLSSYEQYF.

The V and J genes are TRBV3-1 and TRBJ2-1, with D hard to call. V lost 0 bases and J 2 bases, leaving 5 bases between the germline ends. Germline CDR1 and CDR2: LGHDT and YNNKEL (reference sequence). The CDR3 sequence is 14 residues long. The DNA of the CDR3 is TGTGCCAGCAGCCAAGATCACGCCTACAATGAGCAGTTCTTC. It translates to CASSQDHAYNEQFF.

This clonotype came up a few times. The chain uses TRBV12-3 or TRBV12-4 and TRBJ2-4, with no clear D. This CDR3 spans 12 amino acids. The germline V and J ends were trimmed by 5 bases and 8 bases, with 10 bases remaining between them. The CDR3 coding sequence is TGTGCCAGCAGTGATGACACTCACATTCAGTACTTC. Amino acid sequence: CASSDDTHIQYF.

The chain couples TRBV5-5 to TRBJ2-1, with 11 bases matching TRBD1. Germline-derived CDR1 and CDR2 are SGHKS and YYEKEE (reference sequence). The ends lost 0 bases at V and 12 bases at J; junction bases unmatched: 14. This CDR3 is 17 amino acids long. The CDR3 region has the DNA TGTGCCAGCAGCTTGGCCGTTCGGACAGGGGGCGCGGATGTGCAGTTCTTC. It translates to CASSLAVRTGGADVQFF.

The CDR3 here is CASSWAGGAQTQYF. The CDR3 DNA reads as TGTGCCAGCAGTTGGGCAGGGGGCGCACAGACCCAGTACTTC. The chain is built from TRBV27 and TRBJ2-5, with 8 bases matching TRBD1. Germline CDR1 and CDR2: MNHEY and SMNVEV (reference sequence). Unmatched junction bases numbered 7, after V lost 4 bases and J lost 6 bases. The CDR3 runs 14 residues.

The CDR3 bases are TGTGCCAGCAGCCTCAGGGGGCGTCTCTCCTACAATGAGCAGTTCTTC. Protein: CASSLRGRLSYNEQFF. V gene TRBV7-9 combines with J gene TRBJ2-1; 8 bases line up with TRBD1. The CDR3 extends over 16 amino acids. V shed 5 bases, J shed 0 bases, and the junction held 6 bases outside the gene matches. Looked up from germline, CDR1 is SEHNR and CDR2 is FQNEAQ (reference sequence).

In its sample, this clonotype was seen a few times. The chain couples TRBV4-1 to TRBJ1-1, with D unresolved. The germline CDR1 and CDR2 sequences are MGHRA and YSYEKL. The germline V and J ends were trimmed by 2 bases and 1 base, with 14 bases remaining between them. The CDR3 has 16 residues. CDR3 bases: TGCGCCAGCAGCCAATACAGTCCACGGAAGAACACTGAAGCTTTCTTT. Translation gives CASSQYSPRKNTEAFF.

This sequence joins TRBV28 and TRBJ1-2; D possibly corresponds to TRBD1 (5 bases). Deletions cut 6 bases from V and 5 bases from J, with 19 bases between. The V gene's germline CDR1 is MDHEN and CDR2 SYDVKM. This CDR3 comprises 15 residues. CDR3 in amino acids: CASSTRGGGRYGYTF. Written as DNA, the CDR3 is TGTGCCAGCAGCACAAGGGGAGGTGGGCGGTATGGCTACACCTTC.

This clonotype came up a few times. V gene TRBV20-1 combines with J gene TRBJ2-7, with 9 bases fitting TRBD1. This CDR3 is 14 amino acids long. The V gene's germline CDR1 is DFQATT and CDR2 SNEGSKA (reference sequence). With 6 bases clipped from V and 9 bases from J, the junction kept 15 bases outside the gene matches. CDR3 sequence (DNA): TGCAGTGCCAAGGACAGGGGCACCTACGACTGGCAGTACTTC. Translating gives CSAKDRGTYDWQYF.

This sequence joins TRBV7-2 and TRBJ2-1, with D possibly TRBD2 on 6 matching bases. With 3 bases removed from V and 3 bases from J, the gap between germline ends came to 18 bases. This CDR3 has 17 amino acids. The germline V gene encodes CDR1 SGHTA and CDR2 FQGNSA. The CDR3 reads CASSFFPGGINYNEQFF. CDR3 sequence (DNA): TGTGCCAGCAGCTTCTTTCCCGGCGGGATTAACTACAATGAGCAGTTCTTC.

This clonotype has ten or more counts. The rearrangement uses TRBV29-1 and TRBJ2-7; D is unclear. CDR1 is SQVTM and CDR2 is ANQGSEA in the germline V gene. The CDR3 has 13 residues. V lost 4 bases and J lost 2, with 12 bases in between. This chain's CDR3 is CSVGGNNTYEQYF. The CDR3 nucleotides are TGCAGCGTTGGTGGGAACAACACCTACGAGCAGTACTTC.

The rearrangement uses TRBV5-1 and TRBJ2-4; the D gene is possibly TRBD1 (5 bases). The J call could be wrong; TRBJ2-7 is a better fit for the DNA end. Germline loops: CDR1 SGHRS, CDR2 YFSETQ. The CDR3 has 15 residues. The CDR3: CASSLEARALYEQYF. The CDR3 nucleotides read TGCGCCAGCAGCTTGGAGGCCAGGGCTCTCTACGAGCAGTACTTC.

In its sample, this clonotype was seen a few times. The chain recombines TRBV11-2 with TRBJ2-5, with TRBD1 matching 7 bases. Germline CDR1 SGHAT, CDR2 FQNNGV. CDR3 length: 15 residues. V shed 0 bases, J shed 4 bases, and the junction held 5 bases outside the gene matches. The CDR3 loop reads CASSLDPSGGETQYF. CDR3 DNA: TGTGCCAGCAGCTTAGACCCATCAGGGGGAGAGACCCAGTACTTC.